The 13 T cell receptor beta chains below come from one sample, sequenced in a study of shared clonotypes between healthy human individuals. Assay used: immunoSEQ multiplex PCR; TCRdb lists only in-frame clones, some missing. Of roughly 2,300,000 clones listed, 80% to 95% were seen once; the top ten hold around 0.35%. What was sequenced was naive CD4+ T cells from PBMCs. Subset here: CD45RA+ positively selected. The receptor source for this set is a man aged 18 to 30 in good health. Some clones in this sample may be carry-over from other donors' samples.

The rearrangement links TRBV5-1 to TRBJ2-7; TRBD1 aligns across 7 bases. Unmatched junction bases numbered 4, after V lost 5 bases and J lost 2 bases. Looked up from germline, CDR1 is SGHRS and CDR2 is YFSETQ. The CDR3 covers 13 residues. CDR3 in DNA: TGCGCCAGCAGAAAGGGACAGACCTACGAGCAGTACTTC. Protein: CASRKGQTYEQYF. The full variable domain, rest sourced from reference TRBV5-1 and TRBJ2-7, is KAGVTQTPRYLIKTRGQQVTLSCSPISGHRSVSWYQQTPGQGLQFLFEYFSETQRNKGNFPGRFSGRQFSNSRSEMNVSTLELGDSALYLCASRKGQTYEQYFGPGTRLTVT.

With respect to this clone: One end of the junction does not line up with germline, which may come from a read error. The chain joins TRBV10-3 to TRBJ2-7; 9 positions agree with TRBD1. The germline CDR1 and CDR2 sequences are ENHRY and SYGVKD. The CDR3 sequence is 14 residues long. CDR3 amino acids: CATAGDRDSSEQYF. Here the CDR3 DNA reads TGCGCCACGGCCGGGGACAGGGATTCTAGCGAGCAGTACTTC.

This sequence joins TRBV5-1 and TRBJ2-1, with 12 bases aligning to TRBD1. The CDR3 totals 17 residues. V trimming: 3 bases; J trimming: 2 bases; junction bases outside the gene matches: 6. Germline V gene data show CDR1 as SGHRS and CDR2 as YFSETQ. CDR3 loop: CASSSRGTGGPYNEQFF. The CDR3, as DNA: TGCGCCAGCAGCTCAAGAGGGACAGGGGGCCCCTACAATGAGCAGTTCTTC.

The rearrangement uses TRBV19 and TRBJ1-4; D may be TRBD1 (6 bases). This CDR3 spans 17 amino acids. Between the trimmed V and J ends, which lost 11 bases and 0 bases, there was a span of 22 bases. Looked up from germline, CDR1 is LNHDA and CDR2 is SQIVND (reference sequence). The CDR3 DNA reads TGTGCCGGCAGGGGAGGCTCAGTAGCTTCAACTAATGAAAAACTGTTTTTT. The encoded protein is CAGRGGSVASTNEKLFF.

The CDR3 loop reads CASSTAHREPEQYF. The CDR3 DNA reads TGTGCCAGCAGCACGGCTCACCGGGAGCCGGAGCAGTACTTC. V and J are TRBV11-2 and TRBJ2-7; D is perhaps TRBD2 (6 bases). Germline loops: CDR1 SGHAT, CDR2 FQNNGV. The CDR3 is 14 residues long. Trimming took 5 bases from V and 7 from J, leaving 18 bases between them.

The V gene is TRBV7-8, the J gene TRBJ2-6; 9 positions match TRBD1. The germline CDR1 and CDR2 sequences are SGHVS and FQNEAQ. With V trimmed by 8 bases and J by 2 bases, 13 bases remained unmatched. This CDR3 spans 18 amino acids. The CDR3 region is CASAGTGLSRPGANVLTF. The CDR3, as DNA: TGTGCCAGCGCCGGGACAGGGCTTTCAAGGCCTGGGGCCAACGTCCTGACTTTC.

In this sample, this clone turned up once. The V gene is TRBV5-6, the J gene TRBJ2-7; no clear D. The CDR3 covers 15 residues. V gave up 5 bases and J gave up 0 bases, with 15 bases separating them. The germline gives CDR1 SGHDT, CDR2 YYEEEE. CDR3 nucleotides: TGTGCCAGCAGTTCAATACCAGCGCTCTCCTACGAGCAGTACTTC. As protein: CASSSIPALSYEQYF.

The genes are TRBV9 and TRBJ2-2; TRBD2 matches at 8 bases. In germline, CDR1 is SGDLS, CDR2 YYNGEE. V was clipped by 1 base and J by 3 bases; unmatched bases: 5. The CDR3 totals 16 residues. DNA of the CDR3: TGTGCCAGCAGCGTACGGGAGGGCTTAGACACCGGGGAGCTGTTTTTT. It is translated as CASSVREGLDTGELFF.

The chain employs TRBV7-3 and TRBJ2-1; 11 nucleotides match TRBD2. Germline CDR1 reads SGHTA; CDR2 reads FQGTGA. V was clipped by 2 bases and J by 6 bases; unmatched bases: 15. The CDR3 extends over 19 amino acids. CDR3 coding DNA: TGTGCCAGCAGCTTAGACGCGATACCACTAGCGGGAGTCCCCAATGAGCAGTTCTTC. Translated, it gives CASSLDAIPLAGVPNEQFF.

This clone appeared once. This chain links TRBV14 with TRBJ2-3; 9 nucleotides line up with TRBD2. V lost 6 bases, J lost 4 bases, and 8 bases stayed unmatched. CDR1 and CDR2 (germline): SGHDN, FVKESK. The CDR3 spans 15 residues. CDR3: CASSLVAGAADTQYF. The CDR3 DNA reads as TGTGCCAGCAGTCTGGTAGCGGGAGCGGCAGATACGCAGTATTTT.

V usage is TRBV29-1 and J usage is TRBJ1-1; 7 nucleotides line up with TRBD1. The CDR3 extends over 15 amino acids. Per germline, CDR1 SQVTM and CDR2 ANQGSEA. Trimming removed 5 bases from V and 0 bases from J; junction bases left unmatched: 9. The CDR3 protein is CSVRGIGGLNTEAFF. The CDR3 bases are TGCAGCGTTCGTGGTATAGGGGGCTTGAACACTGAAGCTTTCTTT.

The rearrangement uses TRBV7-6 and TRBJ2-7; 11 nucleotides align to TRBD1. Per the germline V gene, CDR1 is SGHVS and CDR2 is FNYEAQ. The CDR3 covers 16 residues. J lost 3 bases, V lost 3 bases, and 7 bases had no gene match. The CDR3 DNA follows: TGTGCCAGCAGCTTCACGAGGGACAGGGGGATCTACGAGCAGTACTTC. This gives the protein CASSFTRDRGIYEQYF. The full variable domain, with the rest looked up from reference TRBV7-6 and TRBJ2-7, is GAGVSQSPRYKVTKRGQDVALRCDPISGHVSLYWYRQALGQGPEFLTYFNYEAQQDKSGLPNDRFSAERPEGSISTLTIQRTEQRDSAMYRCASSFTRDRGIYEQYFGPGTRLTVT.

This rearrangement joins TRBV5-1 to TRBJ2-5, with D perhaps TRBD1 (6 bases). In germline, CDR1 is SGHRS, CDR2 YFSETQ. V lost 6 bases and J 1 base, leaving 13 bases between the germline ends. The CDR3 length is 14 residues. The CDR3 DNA follows: TGCGCCAGCAACTCAGGGGCAGTCCAAGAGACCCAGTACTTC. Its protein is CASNSGAVQETQYF.